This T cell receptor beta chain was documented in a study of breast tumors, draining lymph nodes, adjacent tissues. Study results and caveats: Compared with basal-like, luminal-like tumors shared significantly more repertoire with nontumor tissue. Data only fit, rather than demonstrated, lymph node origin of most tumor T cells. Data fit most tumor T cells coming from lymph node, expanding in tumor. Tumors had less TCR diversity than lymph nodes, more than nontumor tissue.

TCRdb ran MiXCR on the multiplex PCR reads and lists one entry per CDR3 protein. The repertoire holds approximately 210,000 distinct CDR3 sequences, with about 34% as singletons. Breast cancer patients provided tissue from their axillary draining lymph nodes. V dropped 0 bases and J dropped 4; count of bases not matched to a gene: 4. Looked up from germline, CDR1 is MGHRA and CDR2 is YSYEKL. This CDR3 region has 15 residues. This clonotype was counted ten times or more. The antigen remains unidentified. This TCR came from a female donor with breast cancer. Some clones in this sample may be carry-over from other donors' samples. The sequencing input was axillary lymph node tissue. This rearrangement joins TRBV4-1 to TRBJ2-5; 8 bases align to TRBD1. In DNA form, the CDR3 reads TGCGCCAGCAGCCAAGAAGGGACAGGTGGAGAGACCCAGTACTTC. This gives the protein CASSQEGTGGETQYF.